This T cell receptor beta chain was recorded in a study of vaccination and CD4 T cells after COVID-19. The wider study: All convalescent patients were nasal swab PCR positive for SARS-CoV-2; nine had mild and one severe disease.

This CDR3 has 14 residues. Germline V gene data show CDR1 as MNHEY and CDR2 as SMNVEV (reference sequence). Trimming removed 2 bases from V and 4 bases from J, with 11 bases in between. The treatment: approximately 9-day PBMC culture with coronavirus spike peptide pools or control peptides (ViraFEST assay). Remarks on this clonotype: Its antigen is not known.

Sequencing of the DNA from cultured CD4+ T cells was carried out with the Oncomine TCR Beta short-read assay. Each CDR3 protein is one row after TCRdb ran MiXCR on the PCR reads. The sample includes 14,000 or so distinct CDR3 sequences, less than 65% of them seen just once. The rearrangement uses TRBV27 and TRBJ1-1; D is unresolved. The sample in question was CD4+ T cells from blood, cultured in vitro, obtained before SARS-CoV-2 vaccination. The origin of this receptor is a human donor who had recovered from COVID-19. This CDR3 reads CASSLRILGTEAFF. The CDR3 DNA sequence: TGTGCCAGCAGTTTAAGGATTTTGGGCACTGAAGCTTTCTTT.